This is a list of T cell receptor beta chains from one sample in a study of blood T cell repertoires in COVID-19. Sequencing was performed with immunoSEQ multiplex PCR; in TCRdb, only in-frame clones are kept and a portion is missing. The repertoire includes about 140,000 clones, approximately 88% of them detected once, and over 9.5% sits in the top ten. Sequencing input: peripheral blood. These receptor sequences come from a man aged 55 to 69 with active or convalescent COVID-19. Both conserved end residues are part of each CDR3. D genes are given only for firm matches. Some rows have no size entry. The others give once, few or many, or a class for an expanded clone.

CDR3aa | CDR3nt | abundance | d_gene | j_gene | v_gene | len
CASSIRTTSRSYEQYF | TGTGCCAGCAGTATAAGGACGACTAGCAGATCCTACGAGCAGTACTTC | - | TRBD2 | TRBJ2-7 | TRBV6-2/TRBV6-3 | 16
CASSSRTGTNTEAFF | TGTGCCAGCAGCTCTCGGACAGGTACCAACACTGAAGCTTTCTTT | - | TRBD1 | TRBJ1-1 | TRBV3-1/TRBV3-2 | 15
CASSVAPSRGGYTF | TGTGCCAGCAGCGTAGCCCCCTCCCGGGGTGGCTACACCTTC | - | - | TRBJ1-2 | TRBV9 | 14
CASSESSGGFDEQFF | TGCGCCAGCAGCGAGTCTAGCGGGGGTTTCGATGAGCAGTTCTTC | - | TRBD2 | TRBJ2-1 | TRBV5-1 | 15
CASSRVELMNTEAFF | TGTGCCAGCAGCCGCGTAGAGTTAATGAACACTGAAGCTTTCTTT | - | - | TRBJ1-1 | TRBV5-6 | 15
CASSLNSGRYPDTQYF | TGTGCCAGCAGCTTAAATAGCGGGAGATATCCAGATACGCAGTATTTT | - | TRBD2 | TRBJ2-3 | TRBV7-9 | 16
CASSHSGPYNEQFF | TGCGCCAGCAGCCACAGCGGGCCATACAATGAGCAGTTCTTC | - | - | TRBJ2-1 | TRBV4-1 | 14
CATSDGKRPVGSEQYF | TGTGCCACCAGTGATGGCAAGCGTCCTGTGGGTAGCGAGCAGTACTTC | - | - | TRBJ2-7 | TRBV24-1 | 16
CASSPRGAQGTDTQYF | TGTGCCAGCAGCCCCCGCGGGGCGCAGGGCACAGATACGCAGTATTTT | - | - | TRBJ2-3 | TRBV7-9 | 16
CASSRKSVASGAYEQYF | TGTGCCAGCAGCCGAAAAAGCGTGGCTAGCGGGGCCTACGAGCAGTACTTC | - | TRBD2 | TRBJ2-7 | TRBV7-6 | 17
CASSSRLAVQETQYF | TGTGCCAGCAGTTCAAGACTAGCGGTCCAAGAGACCCAGTACTTC | - | TRBD2 | TRBJ2-5 | TRBV6-5 | 15
CASSIDRRNNYGYTF | TGTGCCAGTAGTATAGATCGGCGGAATAACTATGGCTACACCTTC | once | - | TRBJ1-2 | TRBV19 | 15
CASSLEYSGEKLFF | TGTGCCAGCAGCTTAGAATATTCGGGTGAAAAACTGTTTTTT | - | - | TRBJ1-4 | TRBV7-9 | 14
CATSSGIDSAVGYEQYF | TGTGCCACCAGCAGCGGAATCGACAGCGCGGTGGGGTACGAGCAGTACTTC | - | - | TRBJ2-7 | TRBV15 | 17
CASSLGLTNTGELFF | TGTGCCAGCAGTTTAGGGCTAACGAACACCGGGGAGCTGTTTTTT | - | - | TRBJ2-2 | TRBV28 | 15
CAGGEGTYEQYF | TGTGCAGGTGGGGAGGGCACCTACGAGCAGTACTTC | once | TRBD2 | TRBJ2-7 | TRBV6-5 | 12
CASSLGQGVNEQFF | TGCGCCAGCAGCTTGGGGCAGGGGGTGAATGAGCAGTTCTTC | - | TRBD1 | TRBJ2-1 | TRBV5-1 | 14
CASSQGGPQHF | TGTGCCAGCAGCCAAGGGGGCCCCCAGCATTTT | few | - | TRBJ1-5 | TRBV3-1/TRBV3-2 | 11
CASSQVGENTGELFF | TGTGCCAGCAGCCAAGTAGGGGAGAACACCGGGGAGCTGTTTTTT | - | - | TRBJ2-2 | TRBV4-2 | 15
CASSRTGKGTGELFF | TGTGCCAGCAGCAGGACAGGGAAGGGCACCGGGGAGCTGTTTTTT | - | TRBD1 | TRBJ2-2 | TRBV5-6 | 15
CASSAGGSNQPQHF | TGTGCCAGCAGCGCCGGCGGGAGCAATCAGCCCCAGCATTTT | - | - | TRBJ1-5 | TRBV9 | 14
CSVHGTAFGNTIYF | TGCAGCGTCCATGGGACAGCCTTTGGAAACACCATATATTTT | - | TRBD1 | TRBJ1-3 | TRBV29-1 | 14
CASSLQLRQGPNYGYTF | TGTGCCAGCAGCTTGCAACTAAGGCAGGGGCCTAACTATGGCTACACCTTC | - | - | TRBJ1-2 | TRBV5-6 | 17
CASRTLGSGYGYTF | TGTGCCAGCAGAACTCTTGGGTCAGGGTATGGCTACACCTTC | - | - | TRBJ1-2 | TRBV28 | 14
CASSPKTGTSGPQGEQYF | TGCGCCAGCAGCCCCAAAACCGGGACTAGCGGGCCCCAGGGAGAGCAGTACTTC | - | TRBD2 | TRBJ2-7 | TRBV4-1 | 18
CASSIDLPGGSRTDTQYF | TGTGCCAGTAGTATAGATCTCCCTGGCGGGAGCCGCACAGATACGCAGTATTTT | few | TRBD2 | TRBJ2-3 | TRBV19 | 18
CASEPGGQGSYEQYF | TGTGCCAGTGAACCCGGAGGACAGGGATCCTACGAGCAGTACTTC | - | TRBD1 | TRBJ2-7 | TRBV19 | 15
CASSAGTSGRTYEQYF | TGTGCCAGCAGTGCCGGGACTAGCGGGCGAACCTACGAGCAGTACTTC | - | TRBD2 | TRBJ2-7 | TRBV28 | 16
CASSSGQGSGANVLTF | TGTGCCAGCAGTTCGGGACAGGGGTCAGGGGCCAACGTCCTGACTTTC | - | TRBD1 | TRBJ2-6 | TRBV6-5 | 16
CASSQDFNPSGPSTDTQYF | TGCGCCAGCAGCCAAGATTTCAACCCGAGCGGGCCTAGCACAGATACGCAGTATTTT | - | - | TRBJ2-3 | TRBV4-3 | 19
CAISESQDLNTEAFF | TGTGCCATCAGTGAGTCACAGGATTTGAACACTGAAGCTTTCTTT | - | - | TRBJ1-1 | TRBV10-3 | 15
CASSLAWGSNREKLFF | TGTGCCAGCAGCTTAGCTTGGGGCTCTAACCGTGAAAAACTGTTTTTT | - | - | TRBJ1-4 | TRBV7-9 | 16
CASSEDQGLQPQHF | TGTGCCAGTAGTGAAGATCAGGGGTTGCAGCCCCAGCATTTT | - | - | TRBJ1-5 | TRBV19 | 14
CATSHDRGYGYTF | TGTGCCACCAGTCACGACAGAGGCTATGGCTACACCTTC | once | - | TRBJ1-2 | TRBV24-1 | 13
CASTGTPYSNQPQHF | TGTGCCAGCACGGGAACACCATATAGCAATCAGCCCCAGCATTTT | - | - | TRBJ1-5 | TRBV27 | 15
CASSVRRGQLSYEQYF | TGTGCCAGCAGTGTTAGGCGGGGGCAGCTCTCCTACGAGCAGTACTTC | - | - | TRBJ2-7 | TRBV6-1 | 16
CASSFAGAHQETQYF | TGTGCCAGCAGTTTCGCAGGGGCCCACCAAGAGACCCAGTACTTC | few | - | TRBJ2-5 | TRBV28 | 15
CASSSTRVVDLYNEQFF | TGTGCCAGCTCATCAACGAGGGTGGTTGATCTCTACAATGAGCAGTTCTTC | - | - | TRBJ2-1 | TRBV18 | 17
CASSQDVGGPPQHF | TGTGCCAGCAGCCAAGATGTAGGGGGTCCGCCCCAGCATTTT | - | - | TRBJ1-5 | TRBV3-1/TRBV3-2 | 14
CASSPRSSYEQYF | TGTGCCAGCAGTCCTCGGAGCTCCTACGAGCAGTACTTC | - | - | TRBJ2-7 | TRBV28 | 13